A selection of T cell receptor beta chains follows, all from one sample in a study of T cell changes during pregnancy in multiple sclerosis. This table comes from immunoSEQ multiplex PCR, and its TCRdb copy is limited to in-frame clones, with some not included. The repertoire holds tens of thousands of clones, with 92% as singletons. The sequencing here drew on CD4+ T cells from peripheral blood mononuclear cells, taken after pregnancy. Receptor source: a female donor in good health, enrolled as a control in a pregnancy study. Each CDR3 is given with its conserved first and last residue. The D gene is left open where the match is weak. Clone size appears in some rows only: once, few, many, or a class for an expanded clone.

V	J	D	size	DNA	CDR3
TRBV30	TRBJ2-3	TRBD2	.	TGTGCCTGGAGTTTACTCGGCTCCCTAGCGGGGGGTTCCCGAGGGCAGTATTTT	CAWSLLGSLAGGSRGQYF
TRBV9	TRBJ1-2	TRBD1	.	TGTGCCAGCAGCGTAGAGGGGGGAAGGGGGCCCTATGGCTACACCTTC	CASSVEGGRGPYGYTF
TRBV7-2	TRBJ2-1	TRBD2	.	TGTGCCATTTCGGGGGGCGGGGGGCCGCACAATGAGCAGTTCTTC	CAISGGGGPHNEQFF
TRBV7-9	TRBJ2-7	.	.	TGTGCCAGCAGCTCCCCCCCCGCCAGCGAGCAGTACTTC	CASSSPPASEQYF
TRBV7-9	TRBJ1-6	TRBD1	.	TGTGCCAGCAGCCTCAGCAGGGGGAGTAATTCACCCCTCCACTTT	CASSLSRGSNSPLHF
TRBV4-3	TRBJ1-1	.	.	TGCGCCAGCAGCCAAGATAACTCACCGGGCACTGAAGCTTTCTTT	CASSQDNSPGTEAFF
TRBV6-1	TRBJ1-2	.	few	TGTGCCAGCAGTGTCCAGGACAGCTATGGCTACACCTTC	CASSVQDSYGYTF
TRBV2	TRBJ1-2	.	.	TGTGCCAGCAGTGAAGGGCAGAACTATGGCTACACCTTC	CASSEGQNYGYTF
TRBV5-1	TRBJ1-3	TRBD1	.	TGCGCCAGCAGCTTACCCCCGGGACAGGGGGCTAGGATCTCTGGAAACACCATATATTTT	CASSLPPGQGARISGNTIYF
TRBV7-2	TRBJ1-6	.	.	TGTGCCAGCAGCTTTTTGGGTCTCCGAGGGAGCTCCTATAATTCACCCCTCCACTTT	CASSFLGLRGSSYNSPLHF
TRBV7-9	TRBJ1-1	TRBD1	.	TGTGCCAGCAGCCCCATGGACAGGGATGACACTGAAGCTTTCTTT	CASSPMDRDDTEAFF
TRBV4-1	TRBJ1-2	TRBD1	few	TGCGCCAGCAGCACACAGGGGGGTGGCTACACCTTC	CASSTQGGGYTF
TRBV18	TRBJ1-5	.	.	TGTGCCAGCTCACAACAGGCCCACAATCAGCCCCAGCATTTT	CASSQQAHNQPQHF
TRBV12-5	TRBJ1-5	.	.	TGTGCTAGTGGTTTGGCACAGAATCAGCCCCAGCATTTT	CASGLAQNQPQHF
TRBV10-1	TRBJ2-7	TRBD2	.	TGCGCCAGCAGTGAGCGGGGATCGACTAGCGGGGGGGGGCCACACTACGAGCAGTACTTC	CASSERGSTSGGGPHYEQYF
TRBV4-2	TRBJ1-5	TRBD1	.	TGTGCCAGCAGCCCAGGGACAGCACAGCCCCAGCATTTT	CASSPGTAQPQHF
TRBV7-8	TRBJ1-2	TRBD1	.	TGTGCCAGCAGCTCCAGACAGGGGCCCTATGGCTACACCTTC	CASSSRQGPYGYTF
TRBV9	TRBJ2-6	TRBD1	.	TGTGCCAGCGACAGGGGCTCTGGGGCCAACGTCCTGACTTTC	CASDRGSGANVLTF
TRBV5-6	TRBJ1-4	.	.	TGTGCCAGCAGCTTTGCAGGGAAAAAACTGTTTTTT	CASSFAGKKLFF
TRBV6-5	TRBJ1-3	TRBD1	.	TGTGCCAGCAGTAACAGGGGGTCTGGAAACACCATATATTTT	CASSNRGSGNTIYF
TRBV28	TRBJ1-2	.	.	TGTGCCAGCAGTTCGTCGGGAATAGATTATGGCTACACCTTC	CASSSSGIDYGYTF